Below, 25 T cell receptor beta chains from the same sample are listed, as sequenced in a study of OX40 agonist ivuxolimab in advanced cancers. TCRdb keeps only in-frame clones here, not all; method: immunoSEQ multiplex PCR. This repertoire shows some 11,000 clones, over 60% found once; its top ten account for 21%. The material was CD4+ or CD8+ T cells sorted from blood, obtained in a trial of the OX40 agonist ivuxolimab. These receptors came from an adult with an advanced solid tumor such as melanoma, head and neck, liver or kidney cancer.

The chain links TRBV27 to TRBJ1-1; perhaps TRBD1 as D (5 bases). Trimming took off 8 bases at V and 1 base at J, with 17 bases between the two ends. Germline CDR1 reads MNHEY; CDR2 reads SMNVEV (reference sequence). The CDR3 sequence is 15 residues long. The CDR3 sequence is CASFPTRQPNTEAFF. As DNA, the CDR3 is TGTGCCAGCTTCCCTACCCGACAGCCGAACACTGAAGCTTTCTTT.

To note about this clone: The junction does not match germline at one end; this may be a read error. This chain uses TRBV30 with TRBJ2-1, with D possibly TRBD2 on 6 matching bases. The CDR3 runs 15 residues. From germline, CDR1 is GTSNPN and CDR2 SVGIG (reference sequence). As DNA, the CDR3 is TGTGCCTGGAGTGTACTCCTTGGTAGCGGCCATGAGCCGTTCTTC. It specifies CAWSVLLGSGHEPFF.

The J gene is TRBJ1-2, the V gene TRBV4-2; 9 bases map to TRBD1. Germline V lookup: CDR1 LGHNA, CDR2 YNFKEQ. The CDR3 totals 16 residues. With V trimmed by 4 bases and J by 7 bases, 13 bases remained unmatched. CDR3 residues: CASSRGTGKGISGYTF. The DNA for the CDR3 is TGTGCCAGCAGCCGGGGGACAGGGAAGGGGATCAGTGGCTACACCTTC.

The rearrangement uses TRBV6-6 and TRBJ1-2; D gene ambiguous. The CDR3 loop spans 13 amino acids. The V end was cut by 5 bases, the J end by 0 bases, with 7 bases between. From germline, CDR1 is MNHNY and CDR2 SVGAGI (reference sequence). CDR3 region: CASSADTNYGYTF. Written as DNA, the CDR3 is TGTGCCAGCAGTGCAGACACTAACTATGGCTACACCTTC.

The rearrangement uses TRBV7-9 and TRBJ2-7; the match to TRBD1 covers 7 bases. The ends lost 5 bases at V and 5 bases at J; junction bases unmatched: 3. This CDR3 region has 12 residues. Germline values: CDR1 SEHNR, CDR2 FQNEAQ (reference sequence). CDR3 amino acids: CASSPGTDEQYF. The CDR3 nucleotides are TGTGCCAGCAGCCCAGGGACAGACGAGCAGTACTTC.

This clone is termed medium-sized. The chain combines TRBV27 with TRBJ2-7; 8 bases match TRBD2. In germline, CDR1 is MNHEY, CDR2 SMNVEV (reference sequence). J was trimmed by 2 bases and V by 5 bases; bases with no gene match: 8. This CDR3 region has 15 residues. The CDR3 bases are TGTGCCAGCAGTCCGGGACTAGGATTGACCTACGAGCAGTACTTC. Its protein product is CASSPGLGLTYEQYF.

The table lists this clone with a few counts. The chain recombines TRBV2 with TRBJ2-2; TRBD2 agrees at 11 bases. J lost 6 bases, V lost 6 bases, and 6 bases had no gene match. Germline CDR1 reads SNHLY; CDR2 reads FYNNEI. This CDR3 has 15 residues. In DNA form, the CDR3 reads TGTGCCAGCAGGGGAACTAGCGGGAGTTCCGGGGAGCTGTTTTTT. Translating gives CASRGTSGSSGELFF.

The genes are TRBV5-1 and TRBJ1-1; 11 bases are a match to TRBD1. The CDR3 has 20 residues. Trimming took 4 bases from V and 3 from J; bases not matched to a gene: 20. Germline CDR1 and CDR2: SGHRS and YFSETQ. CDR3 DNA: TGCGCCAGCAGCCCGGTGGGTTGGGGACAGGGGGTAGGGACGTACACTGAAGCTTTCTTT. Its translation is CASSPVGWGQGVGTYTEAFF.

This clone was seen once. The chain recombines TRBV5-5 with TRBJ1-2; D is uncertain. Per the germline V gene, CDR1 is SGHKS and CDR2 is YYEKEE (reference sequence). The CDR3 has 14 amino acids. With 2 bases removed from V and 6 bases from J, the gap between germline ends came to 14 bases. As DNA, the CDR3 is TGTGCCAGCAGCTTTGTTAACGAGCCCAATGGCTACACCTTC. As protein: CASSFVNEPNGYTF.

This clone was detected once. V gene TRBV30 combines with J gene TRBJ2-5; perhaps TRBD1 as D (6 bases). The CDR3 is 15 amino acids. Germline loops: CDR1 GTSNPN, CDR2 SVGIG (reference sequence). With 2 bases removed from V and 2 bases from J, the gap between germline ends came to 15 bases. The CDR3 spells CAWSPPVTGQETQYF. The CDR3 DNA follows: TGTGCCTGGAGTCCCCCCGTGACAGGTCAAGAGACCCAGTACTTC.

The chain employs TRBV29-1 and TRBJ1-2; 9 positions match TRBD1. The germline CDR1 and CDR2 sequences are SQVTM and ANQGSEA. The CDR3 consists of 12 residues. The CDR3 spells CTVDRGNYGYTF. The CDR3 coding sequence is TGCACCGTGGACAGGGGAAACTATGGCTACACCTTC.

This chain connects TRBV4-2 to TRBJ1-5; 7 nucleotides match TRBD1. Looked up from germline, CDR1 is LGHNA and CDR2 is YNFKEQ. The junction had 3 bases not matched to a gene; V was cut back by 4 bases and J by 3 bases. The CDR3 totals 14 residues. The CDR3 protein is CASSPGQHNQPQHF. The CDR3 DNA reads TGTGCCAGCAGCCCGGGACAGCACAATCAGCCCCAGCATTTT.

This chain connects TRBV7-9 to TRBJ2-5; D may be TRBD1 or TRBD2 (5 bases each). Deletions cut 8 bases from V and 5 bases from J, with 15 bases between. Germline CDR1 reads SEHNR; CDR2 reads FQNEAQ (reference sequence). The CDR3 contains 13 residues. The CDR3 DNA reads as TGTGCCAGCTTACCCACGGGACCCGAGACCCAGTACTTC. It translates to CASLPTGPETQYF.

Relative to its sample, this clone is medium-sized (0.01 to 0.1%). The J gene is TRBJ2-1, the V gene TRBV11-2; either TRBD1 or TRBD2 may fit D (5 bases each). Germline CDR1 SGHAT, CDR2 FQNNGV. Trimming shortened V by 0 bases and J by 6 bases, and 6 bases separated the two germline ends. The CDR3 runs to 13 residues. The CDR3, as DNA: TGTGCCAGCAGCTTAGAGAGGGGCAATGAGCAGTTCTTC. This translates into CASSLERGNEQFF.

The gene calls are TRBV4-3 and TRBJ1-5; 8 bases are shared with TRBD1. Trimming at V came to 0 bases and at J to 2 bases, leaving 6 bases not matched to a gene. This CDR3 comprises 17 residues. Germline V lookup: CDR1 LGHNA, CDR2 YSLEER. CDR3 DNA: TGCGCCAGCAGCCAAGATCGGGCAGGGGGCGGCAATCAGCCCCAGCATTTT. This sequence encodes CASSQDRAGGGNQPQHF.

The rearrangement uses TRBV6-1 and TRBJ2-7; D perhaps matches TRBD1 (5 bases). V shed 7 bases and J shed 2 bases, with 12 bases lying between them. This CDR3 is 13 amino acids long. The germline V gene has CDR1 MNHNS and CDR2 SASEGT. The CDR3 sequence: CASMGRITYEQYF. The CDR3 coding sequence is TGTGCCAGCATGGGGCGGATCACCTACGAGCAGTACTTC.

Concerning this clone itself: One end of the junction varies from germline; a read error may be responsible. The chain combines TRBV30 with TRBJ2-1; D gene unclear. Germline V gives CDR1 GTSNPN, CDR2 SVGIG (reference sequence). The CDR3 consists of 13 residues. DNA of the CDR3: TGCTCAACGTTATTAAGCTCCTACAATGAGCAGTTCTTC. Translating gives CSTLLSSYNEQFF.

The sample holds one count of this clone. The CDR3, as DNA: TGTGCCAGCAGCTTAGGAGTTAGAAATTCGGACGAGCAGTACTTC. It codes for CASSLGVRNSDEQYF. The chain employs TRBV11-2 and TRBJ2-7; D remains ambiguous. The CDR3 is 15 amino acids. V was cut by 1 base and J by 5 bases, with 15 bases left in between. The germline gives CDR1 SGHAT, CDR2 FQNNGV.

This rearrangement joins TRBV13 to TRBJ2-7; no reliable D call. CDR3 size: 14 residues. Germline V gives CDR1 PRHDT, CDR2 FYEKMQ (reference sequence). Trimming took 5 bases from V and 3 from J, leaving 14 bases between them. CDR3 sequence: CASSANPNLYEQYF. CDR3 bases: TGTGCCAGCAGCGCCAACCCGAATCTCTACGAGCAGTACTTC.

The rearrangement joins TRBV6-1 to TRBJ2-3; 11 bases align to TRBD2. Germline V gene lookup returns CDR1 MNHNS and CDR2 SASEGT. CDR3 length: 15 residues. The V segment lost 7 bases and the J segment 3 bases; nucleotides outside the gene matches: 6. The CDR3 region has the DNA TGTGCCAGCACTACTAGCGGGAGTTGGACAGATACGCAGTATTTT. Its protein is CASTTSGSWTDTQYF.

The CDR3 loop reads CASSPGTGIYEQYF. The DNA for the CDR3 is TGTGCCAGCAGCCCTGGGACAGGGATCTACGAGCAGTACTTC. The chain carries TRBV7-3 and TRBJ2-7; TRBD1 matches at 9 bases. Per the germline V gene, CDR1 is SGHTA and CDR2 is FQGTGA. The V segment lost 5 bases and the J segment 3 bases; nucleotides outside the gene matches: 5. CDR3 length equals 14 residues. Drawing the rest from reference TRBV7-3 and TRBJ2-7, the complete variable domain is GAGVSQTPSNKVTEKGKYVELRCDPISGHTALYWYRQSLGQGPEFLIYFQGTGAADDSGLPNDRFFAVRPEGSVSTLKIQRTERGDSAVYLCASSPGTGIYEQYFGPGTRLTVT.

V is TRBV5-1 and J is TRBJ2-7; possible D gene TRBD1, 7 bases. Deletions cut 0 bases from V and 1 base from J, with 11 bases between. Per the germline V gene, CDR1 is SGHRS and CDR2 is YFSETQ. This CDR3 is built from 15 residues. As DNA, the CDR3 is TGCGCCAGCAGCTTGGGGCAGGGGGGTTCCTACGAGCAGTACTTC. Encoded protein: CASSLGQGGSYEQYF.

The chain has TRBV6-4 and TRBJ2-7; D possibly corresponds to TRBD2 (5 bases). Trimming left V 0 bases short and J 2 bases short, with 14 bases between. The CDR3 extends over 16 amino acids. The V gene's germline CDR1 is MRHNA and CDR2 SNTAGT. The CDR3 DNA sequence: TGTGCCAGCAGTGACTCGATCACTAGTAACGCCTACGAGCAGTACTTC. Translating it yields CASSDSITSNAYEQYF.

Concerning this clone itself: A read error likely explains this, since a far larger clone differs by one base. This chain connects TRBV11-2 to TRBJ2-7, with TRBD1 identical over 7 bases. The CDR3 runs to 13 residues. Looked up from germline, CDR1 is SGHAT and CDR2 is FQNNGV. Trimming took 1 base from V and 3 from J; bases not matched to a gene: 0. The CDR3 DNA sequence: TGTGCCAGCAGCTTAGGGGACAGCTACGAGCAGTACTTC. This translates into CASSLGDSYEQYF. Using reference TRBV11-2 and TRBJ2-7 for the parts outside the CDR3, the full variable domain is EAGVAQSPRYKIIEKRQSVAFWCNPISGHATLYWYQQILGQGPKLLIQFQNNGVVDDSQLPKDRFSAERLKGVDSTLKIQPAKLEDSAVYLCASSLGDSYEQYFGPGTRLTVT.

The CDR3 sequence is CASRSLRTSGSGRYEQYF. The CDR3 DNA reads TGTGCCAGCAGGTCTCTCCGGACTAGCGGGAGCGGCAGATACGAGCAGTACTTC. The chain employs TRBV28 and TRBJ2-7; 13 nucleotides agree with TRBD2. With V trimmed by 6 bases and J by 4 bases, 15 bases remained unmatched. Germline values: CDR1 MDHEN, CDR2 SYDVKM. The CDR3 contains 18 residues.